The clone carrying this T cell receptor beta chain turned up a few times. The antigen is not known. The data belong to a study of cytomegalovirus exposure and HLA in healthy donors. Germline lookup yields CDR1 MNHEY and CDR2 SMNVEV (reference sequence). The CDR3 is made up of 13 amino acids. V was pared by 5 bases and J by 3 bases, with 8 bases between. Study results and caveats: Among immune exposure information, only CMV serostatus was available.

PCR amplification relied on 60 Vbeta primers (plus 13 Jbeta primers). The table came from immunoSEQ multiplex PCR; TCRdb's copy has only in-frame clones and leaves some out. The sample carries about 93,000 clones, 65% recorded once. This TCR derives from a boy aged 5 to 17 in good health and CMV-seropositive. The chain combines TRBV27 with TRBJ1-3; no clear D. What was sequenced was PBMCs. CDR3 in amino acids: CASSLKSGNTIYF. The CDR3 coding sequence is TGTGCCAGCAGTCTAAAAAGTGGAAACACCATATATTTT.